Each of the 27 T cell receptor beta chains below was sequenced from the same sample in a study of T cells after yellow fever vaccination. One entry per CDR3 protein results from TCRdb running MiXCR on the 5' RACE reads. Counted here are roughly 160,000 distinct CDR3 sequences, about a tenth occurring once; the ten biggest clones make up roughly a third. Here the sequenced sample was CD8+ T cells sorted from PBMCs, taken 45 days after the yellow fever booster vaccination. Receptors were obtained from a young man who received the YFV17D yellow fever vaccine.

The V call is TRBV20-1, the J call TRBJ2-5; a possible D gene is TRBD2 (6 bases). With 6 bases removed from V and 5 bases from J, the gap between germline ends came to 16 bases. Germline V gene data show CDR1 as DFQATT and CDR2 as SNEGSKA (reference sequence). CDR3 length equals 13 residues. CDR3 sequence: CSAGGLAPETQYF. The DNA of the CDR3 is TGCAGTGCCGGGGGACTCGCCCCCGAGACCCAGTACTTC.

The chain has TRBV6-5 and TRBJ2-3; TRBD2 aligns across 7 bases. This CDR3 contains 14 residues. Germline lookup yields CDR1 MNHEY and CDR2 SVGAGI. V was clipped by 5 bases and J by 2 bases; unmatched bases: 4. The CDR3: CASSAGGYTDTQYF. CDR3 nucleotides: TGTGCCAGCAGTGCCGGGGGGTACACAGATACGCAGTATTTT.

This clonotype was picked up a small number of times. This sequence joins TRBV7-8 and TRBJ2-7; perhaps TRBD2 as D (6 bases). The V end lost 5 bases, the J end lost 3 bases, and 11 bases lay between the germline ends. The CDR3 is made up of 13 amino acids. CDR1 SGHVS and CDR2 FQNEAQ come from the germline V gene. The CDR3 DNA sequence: TGTGCCAGCAGCCAGGAGGGCCGCTACGAGCAGTACGTC. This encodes CASSQEGRYEQYV.

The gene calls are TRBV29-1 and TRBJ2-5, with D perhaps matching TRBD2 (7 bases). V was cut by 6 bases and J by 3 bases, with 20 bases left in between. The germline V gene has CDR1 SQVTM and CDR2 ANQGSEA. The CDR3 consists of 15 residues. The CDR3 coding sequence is TGCAGCGTGAGAGGGGGGGTACAATCGGAAGAGACCCAGTACTTC. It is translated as CSVRGGVQSEETQYF.

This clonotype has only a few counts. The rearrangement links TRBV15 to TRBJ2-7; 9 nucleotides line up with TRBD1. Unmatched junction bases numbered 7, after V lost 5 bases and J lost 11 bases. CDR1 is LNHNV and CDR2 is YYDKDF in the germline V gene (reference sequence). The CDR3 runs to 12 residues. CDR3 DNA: TGTGCCACCAGCTTGGACGGGGACAGGGAGTACGTC. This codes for CATSLDGDREYV.

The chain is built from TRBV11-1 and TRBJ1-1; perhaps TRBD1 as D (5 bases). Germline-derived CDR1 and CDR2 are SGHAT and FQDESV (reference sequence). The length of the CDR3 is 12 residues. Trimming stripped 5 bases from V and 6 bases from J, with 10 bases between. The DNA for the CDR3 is TGTGCCAGCAGCCCCTCAGGGCCTGAAGCTTTCTTT. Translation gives CASSPSGPEAFF.

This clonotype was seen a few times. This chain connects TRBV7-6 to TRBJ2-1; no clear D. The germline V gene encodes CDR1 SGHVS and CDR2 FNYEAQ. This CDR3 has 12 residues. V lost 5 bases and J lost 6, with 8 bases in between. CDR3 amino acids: CASSPYSNEQFF. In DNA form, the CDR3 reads TGTGCCAGCAGCCCGTACAGCAATGAGCAGTTCTTC.

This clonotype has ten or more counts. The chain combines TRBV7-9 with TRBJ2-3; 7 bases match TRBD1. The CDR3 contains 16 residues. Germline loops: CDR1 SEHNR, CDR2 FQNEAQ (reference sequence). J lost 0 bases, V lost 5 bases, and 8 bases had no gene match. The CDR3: CASSRKLQGSTDTQYF. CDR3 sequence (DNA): TGTGCCAGCAGCCGCAAATTACAGGGGAGCACAGATACGCAGTATTTT.

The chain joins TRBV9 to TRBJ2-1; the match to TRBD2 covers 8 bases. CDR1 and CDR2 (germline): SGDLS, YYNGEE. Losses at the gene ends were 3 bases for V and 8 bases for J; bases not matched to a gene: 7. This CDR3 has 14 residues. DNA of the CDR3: TGTGCCAGCAGCGATCCCGGGGGGGCGGATGAGCAGTTCTTC. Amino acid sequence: CASSDPGGADEQFF.

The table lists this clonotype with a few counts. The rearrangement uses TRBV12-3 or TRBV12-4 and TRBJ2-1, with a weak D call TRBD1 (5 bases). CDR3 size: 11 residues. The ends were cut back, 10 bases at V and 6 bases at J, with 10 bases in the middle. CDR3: CAIRTLNEQFF. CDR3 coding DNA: TGTGCCATTCGGACACTCAATGAGCAGTTCTTC.

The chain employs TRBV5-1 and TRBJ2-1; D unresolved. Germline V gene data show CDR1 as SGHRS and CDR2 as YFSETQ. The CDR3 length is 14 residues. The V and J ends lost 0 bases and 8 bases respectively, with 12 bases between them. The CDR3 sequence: CASSLEDGVHEQFF. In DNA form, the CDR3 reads TGCGCCAGCAGCTTGGAGGATGGGGTCCATGAGCAGTTCTTC.

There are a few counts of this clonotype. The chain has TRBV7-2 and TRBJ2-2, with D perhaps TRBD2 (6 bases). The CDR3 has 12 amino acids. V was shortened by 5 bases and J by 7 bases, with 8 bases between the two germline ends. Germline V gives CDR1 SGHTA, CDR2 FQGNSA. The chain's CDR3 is CASSQTSGELFF. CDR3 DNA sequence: TGTGCCAGCAGCCAGACTAGCGGGGAGCTGTTTTTT.

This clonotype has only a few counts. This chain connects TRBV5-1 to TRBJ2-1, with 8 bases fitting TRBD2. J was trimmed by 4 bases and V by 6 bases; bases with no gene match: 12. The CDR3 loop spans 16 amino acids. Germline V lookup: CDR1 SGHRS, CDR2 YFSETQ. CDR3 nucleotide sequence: TGCGCCAGCAAGGGAGGGGGTAGCGGGGAGTACAATGAGCAGTTCTTC. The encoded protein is CASKGGGSGEYNEQFF.

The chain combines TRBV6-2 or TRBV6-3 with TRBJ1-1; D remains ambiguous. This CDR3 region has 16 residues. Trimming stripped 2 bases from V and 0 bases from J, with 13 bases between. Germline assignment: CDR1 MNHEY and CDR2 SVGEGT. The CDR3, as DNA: TGTGCCAGCAGTTACCTCCCGGCACTAATGAACACTGAAGCTTTCTTT. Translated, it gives CASSYLPALMNTEAFF.

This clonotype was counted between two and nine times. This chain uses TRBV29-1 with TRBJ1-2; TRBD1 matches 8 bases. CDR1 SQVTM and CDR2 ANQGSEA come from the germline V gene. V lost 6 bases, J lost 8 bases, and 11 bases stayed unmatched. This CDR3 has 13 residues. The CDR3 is CSVRPTGGDGYTF. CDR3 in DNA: TGCAGCGTCCGACCAACAGGGGGGGACGGCTACACCTTC. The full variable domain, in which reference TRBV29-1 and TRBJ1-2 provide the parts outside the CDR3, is SAVISQKPSRDICQRGTSLTIQCQVDSQVTMMFWYRQQPGQSLTLIATANQGSEATYESGFVIDKFPISRPNLTFSTLTVSNMSPEDSSIYLCSVRPTGGDGYTFGSGTRLTVV.

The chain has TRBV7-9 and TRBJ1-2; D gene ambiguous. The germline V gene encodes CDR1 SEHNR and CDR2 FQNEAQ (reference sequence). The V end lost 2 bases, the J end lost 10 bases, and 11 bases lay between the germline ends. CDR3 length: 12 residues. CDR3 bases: TGTGCCAGCAGCTTATATCTCCTCAACTACACCTTC. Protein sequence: CASSLYLLNYTF.

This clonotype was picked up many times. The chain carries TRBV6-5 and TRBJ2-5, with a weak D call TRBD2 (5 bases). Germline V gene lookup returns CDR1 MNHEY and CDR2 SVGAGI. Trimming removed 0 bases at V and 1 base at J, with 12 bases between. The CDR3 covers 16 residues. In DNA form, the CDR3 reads TGTGCCAGCAGTTACTCGAGGGCCCTATTCCAAGAGACCCAGTACTTC. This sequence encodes CASSYSRALFQETQYF.

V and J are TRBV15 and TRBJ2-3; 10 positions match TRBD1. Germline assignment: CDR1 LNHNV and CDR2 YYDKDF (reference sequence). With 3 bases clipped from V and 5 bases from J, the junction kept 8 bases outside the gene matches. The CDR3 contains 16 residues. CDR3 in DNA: TGTGCCACCAGCAGCCCCGGACAGGGGGGATTAGATACGCAGTATTTT. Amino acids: CATSSPGQGGLDTQYF.

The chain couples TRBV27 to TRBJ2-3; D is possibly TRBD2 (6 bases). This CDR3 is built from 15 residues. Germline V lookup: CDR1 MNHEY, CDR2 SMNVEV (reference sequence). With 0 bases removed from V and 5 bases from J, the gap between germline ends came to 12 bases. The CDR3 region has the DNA TGTGCCAGCAGTTTATCGGAACTAGCTGAAGATACGCAGTATTTT. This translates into CASSLSELAEDTQYF.

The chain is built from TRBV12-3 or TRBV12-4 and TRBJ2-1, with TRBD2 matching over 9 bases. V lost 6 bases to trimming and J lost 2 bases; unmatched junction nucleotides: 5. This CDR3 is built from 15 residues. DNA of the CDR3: TGTGCCAGCAGGACAGCGGGGGGCACCTACAATGAGCAGTTCTTC. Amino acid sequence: CASRTAGGTYNEQFF.

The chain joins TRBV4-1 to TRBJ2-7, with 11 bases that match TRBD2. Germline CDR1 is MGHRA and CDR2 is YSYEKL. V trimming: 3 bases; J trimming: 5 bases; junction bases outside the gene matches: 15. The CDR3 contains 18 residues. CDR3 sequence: CASSQATALTSGENEQYF. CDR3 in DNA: TGCGCCAGCAGCCAGGCGACCGCCCTGACTAGCGGGGAAAACGAGCAGTACTTC.

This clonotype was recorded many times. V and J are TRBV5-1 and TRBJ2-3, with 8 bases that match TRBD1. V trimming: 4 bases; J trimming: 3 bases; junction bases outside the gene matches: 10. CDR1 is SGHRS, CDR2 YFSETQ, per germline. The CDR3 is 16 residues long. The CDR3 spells CASSPHLRGPTDTQYF. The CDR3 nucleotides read TGCGCCAGCAGCCCTCACCTCAGGGGGCCTACAGATACGCAGTATTTT.

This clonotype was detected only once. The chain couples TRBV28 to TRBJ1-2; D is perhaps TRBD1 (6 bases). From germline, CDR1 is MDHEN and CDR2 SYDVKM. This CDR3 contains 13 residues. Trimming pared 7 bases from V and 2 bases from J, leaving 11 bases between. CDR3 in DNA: TGTGCCAGCACGCCGAGGGGGAACTATGGCTACACCTTC. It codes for CASTPRGNYGYTF.

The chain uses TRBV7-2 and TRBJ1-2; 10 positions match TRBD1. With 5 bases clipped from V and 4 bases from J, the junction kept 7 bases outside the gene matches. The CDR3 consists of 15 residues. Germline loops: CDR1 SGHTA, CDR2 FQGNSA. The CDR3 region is CASSERDRGGYGYTF. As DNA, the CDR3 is TGTGCCAGCAGCGAACGGGACAGGGGCGGCTATGGCTACACCTTC.

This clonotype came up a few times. For the CDR3, the DNA is TGTGCCAGCAGCTTACTTGGTAGCACAGATACGCAGTATTTT. Its translation is CASSLLGSTDTQYF. The V gene is TRBV7-6, the J gene TRBJ2-3; D remains unclear. The V and J ends lost 2 bases and 0 bases respectively, with 6 bases between them. The CDR3 spans 14 residues. The germline CDR1 and CDR2 sequences are SGHVS and FNYEAQ.

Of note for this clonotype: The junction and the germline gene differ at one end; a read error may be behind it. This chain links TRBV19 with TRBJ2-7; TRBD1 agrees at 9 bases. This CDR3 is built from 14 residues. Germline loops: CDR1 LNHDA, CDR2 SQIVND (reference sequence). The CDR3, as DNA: TGTGCCAGTAGCCCCGGGACAGGGAGATACGAGAAGTACTTC. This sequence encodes CASSPGTGRYEKYF.

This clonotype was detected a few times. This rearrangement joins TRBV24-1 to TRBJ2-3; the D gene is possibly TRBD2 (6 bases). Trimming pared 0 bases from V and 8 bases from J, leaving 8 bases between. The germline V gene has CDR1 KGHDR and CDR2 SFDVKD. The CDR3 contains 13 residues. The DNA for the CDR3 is TGTGCCACCAGTGATTTGATGGGAGGTACGCAGTATTTT. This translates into CATSDLMGGTQYF.